This T cell receptor (beta chain) was documented in a study of T cells in Graves' hyperthyroidism and ophthalmopathy. Findings of the study overall: A model using 13 V-J features told ophthalmopathy apart from stable hyperthyroidism. Ophthalmopathy was model-predicted a median approximately six months pre-onset. In the blood, most expanded thyroid clonotypes above 0.001 appeared as well.

Each diagnosis drew on symptoms, thyroxine, TRAb, thyroid ultrasound and orbital computed tomography findings. As regards this clonotype: The target antigen is unknown.

The TCR beta CDR3 regions underwent amplification using RNA transcripts as the source. A set of HTBI primers served as the primers for a first-round RT-PCR of the TCR CDR3. TCRdb recomputed calls from the multiplex PCR reads with MiXCR, one row per CDR3 protein. The sample shows 450,000 to 700,000 distinct CDR3 sequences, roughly 50% of them seen only once. Material for sequencing was peripheral blood or thyroid tissue (not recorded which). The clonotype comes from an adult woman with Graves' disease, either hyperthyroidism or ophthalmopathy (not recorded which).

The CDR3 protein is CASSNTGLAAEAFF. The CDR3, as DNA: TGTGCCAGCAGTAATACAGGGCTCGCAGCTGAAGCTTTCTTT. The V and J genes are TRBV2 and TRBJ1-1; maybe TRBD1 (6 bases). The CDR3 length is 14 residues. V was clipped by 5 bases and J by 6 bases, with 16 bases between them. Germline V CDR1 and CDR2: SNHLY, FYNNEI.